Here is one T cell receptor (beta chain) with its context. The antigen is unknown. TCRdb re-derived calls from the RT-PCR reads in MiXCR, one entry per CDR3 protein. There are about 520,000 distinct CDR3 sequences in the sample; approximately 7.8% occur only once, and around 14% lies in the top ten. The CDR3 spans 17 residues. Germline assignment: CDR1 LGHDT and CDR2 YNNKEL (reference sequence). Trimming pared 3 bases from V and 2 bases from J, leaving 17 bases between. This specimen comes from a study of response to subunit inactivated influenza vaccine. Findings and caveats of the study: It was the authors' suggestion that each seasonal influenza vaccination recruits few new T cells.

This material consisted of PBMCs from blood, taken roughly 24 months after vaccination. The V gene is TRBV3-1, the J gene TRBJ2-1; tentative D call: TRBD1 (5 bases). The sequence derives from a man between 45 and 75 years old who received an inactivated influenza vaccine. This CDR3 is CASSHKHPGATYNEQFF. In DNA, the CDR3 is TGTGCCAGCAGCCACAAGCACCCTGGGGCGACCTACAATGAGCAGTTCTTC.